What follows is one T cell receptor beta chain and its context. How the authors handled the data: From reference gene primer amplification, estimates of nucleated cell counts were derived. Generated by immunoSEQ multiplex PCR, the TCRdb table keeps only in-frame clones and is missing some. D and trimming were read from the DNA, whereas the V and J calls and clone size are those reported in that table. The table records 210,000 or so clones, more than 70% of them present only once. This entry comes from a study of blood T cell repertoires in COVID-19. Study details: The United States, Italy and Spain supplied acute and convalescent COVID-19 samples. Sources were T cells, B-cell-depleted T cells, or PBMCs; the material itself was cDNA or gDNA.

Trimming at V came to 2 bases and at J to 5 bases, leaving 11 bases not matched to a gene. CDR1 KGHDR and CDR2 SFDVKD come from the germline V gene. The CDR3 has 18 amino acids. This receptor was identified in a woman in her thirties or forties who had recovered from COVID-19. Sequencing used peripheral blood. The chain recombines TRBV24-1 with TRBJ2-1, with 10 bases aligning to TRBD1. This chain's CDR3 is CATSDSLPGQGWDNEQFF. The CDR3 DNA reads as TGTGCCACCAGTGATTCCCTCCCGGGACAGGGGTGGGACAATGAGCAGTTCTTC.